This note documents a single T cell receptor (beta chain) sequence. Its cognate antigen is unknown. Compared with germline, one end of the junction differs, possibly owing to a read error. Germline V CDR1 and CDR2: MDHEN, SYDVKM. The CDR3 covers 15 residues. The data stem from a study of tumor-infiltrating lymphocytes in primary liver carcinoma. Findings of the study overall: Tumors had a significantly higher top-250-clone fraction than blood (p = 0.039). Presence in all five tumor regions was observed for only about 8-25% of top clones. Compared with tumor region pairs, tumor-adjacent and tumor-blood pairs overlapped less.

cDNA specific to TCR beta was made from roughly 500 ng of total RNA, with a constant-region primer employed for priming. TCR beta libraries came from three nested multiplex PCR rounds using slightly modified ARM-PCR. TRBV1-TRBV30 forward primers and a C-beta reverse primer were used in the first two PCR rounds, which each ran for approximately 10 cycles. TCRdb passed the multiplex PCR reads through MiXCR, listing each CDR3 protein once. The sample shows fewer than 200,000 distinct CDR3 sequences, roughly 80% of them seen only once. The source material, 20-30 mg of unsorted bulk tissue, was used to co-extract RNA and DNA. Surgical resection served as treatment for the primary liver carcinoma of these patients.

The material sequenced was tumor tissue from primary liver carcinoma. This chain connects TRBV28 to TRBJ2-3, with TRBD2 identical over 8 bases. This TCR came from a man aged 40-55 years with primary liver carcinoma and hepatitis B virus infection. CDR3 residues: CAGSFLAGYTYTQYF. The CDR3 DNA sequence: TGTGCCGGCAGTTTCCTAGCGGGTTACACATATACGCAGTATTTT.